Listed below are T cell receptor beta chains from one sample, sequenced in a study of blood T cell repertoires in COVID-19. Clones were read by immunoSEQ multiplex PCR, and TCRdb kept only the in-frame ones, dropping some. The sample gives hundreds of thousands of clones, 75% to 90% of which show up once; around 9.6% is in the top ten. Sequenced: peripheral blood. The origin of the receptors is a woman in her seventies with COVID-19, enrolled during active disease. The CDR3 runs from the conserved cysteine through the conserved F or W. Each record gives: clone size, J gene, V gene, CDR3 length, D gene, CDR3 DNA, CDR3 protein. The D gene is left open where the match is weak. Size is stated for part of the rows, as once, few or many counts, or as a class when the clone is expanded.

. TRBJ1-2 TRBV30 14 . TGTGCCTGGAGTGTACAGCCTACCCCCTATGGCTACACCTTC CAWSVQPTPYGYTF
. TRBJ1-4 TRBV18 15 TRBD1 TGTGCCAGCTCATACAGGGGGCGACTTAATGAAAAACTGTTTTTT CASSYRGRLNEKLFF
. TRBJ1-1 TRBV7-2 17 . TGTGCCAGCAGCTTATACCGACTCCGTATCAAGAGCGCTGAAGCTTTCTTT CASSLYRLRIKSAEAFF
. TRBJ1-1 TRBV28 14 TRBD1 TGTGCCAGCAGTCCAGCACAGGGGTGGACTGAAGCTTTCTTT CASSPAQGWTEAFF
few TRBJ1-1 TRBV28 13 . TGTGCCAGCCGGCGGAACGGTGGCACTGAAGCTTTCTTT CASRRNGGTEAFF
. TRBJ2-2 TRBV27 15 TRBD2 TGTGCCAGCAATTCTCGGGGGGCGAACACCGGGGAGCTGTTTTTT CASNSRGANTGELFF
. TRBJ1-4 TRBV28 12 . TGTGCCAGCAGCCCAACGGACTGGAAACTGTTTTTT CASSPTDWKLFF
. TRBJ2-2 TRBV28 15 TRBD2 TGTGCCAGCACCCTAAGCGGGAATCTTGGCGGGGAGCTGTTTTTT CASTLSGNLGGELFF
. TRBJ2-7 TRBV2 15 TRBD2 TGTGCCAGCAGTGAACAGGGACTAGCCCCCTACGAGCAGTACTTC CASSEQGLAPYEQYF
. TRBJ2-5 TRBV28 12 . TGTGCCAGCAGGAGGGGGTTGGAGACCCAGTACTTC CASRRGLETQYF
. TRBJ1-2 TRBV5-1 11 . TGCGCCACCGGGACATCCTATGGCTACACCTTC CATGTSYGYTF
. TRBJ2-7 TRBV14 13 . TGTGCCAGCAGCCCCCGGACAGTCTACGAGCAGTACTTC CASSPRTVYEQYF
. TRBJ2-5 TRBV5-8 15 . TGTGCCAGCAGCAGTGGACAGTTAATAGAAGAGACCCAGTACTTC CASSSGQLIEETQYF
. TRBJ1-3 TRBV30 12 . TGTGCCTGGAGTGTAGAGGAAAACACCATATATTTT CAWSVEENTIYF
. TRBJ1-3 TRBV2 15 TRBD1 TGTGCCAGCAGCGGGGGACAGGTCTCTGGAAACACCATATATTTT CASSGGQVSGNTIYF
. TRBJ1-3 TRBV5-1 19 . TGCGCCAGCAGCTTGGCCGGCCCGGGAGCCCTAAAGGGTGGAAACACCATATATTTT CASSLAGPGALKGGNTIYF
. TRBJ2-1 TRBV9 16 . TGTGCCAGCAGCGTAGATCCGGGAGTCTCCCACAATGAGCAGTTCTTC CASSVDPGVSHNEQFF
. TRBJ1-2 TRBV7-3 13 TRBD1 TGTGCCAACAGGGGGCCCAAACCCTATGGCTACACCTTC CANRGPKPYGYTF
. TRBJ2-7 TRBV2 15 TRBD1 TGTGCCAGCACCGAACAGGGACAGGCTGGGGACGAGCAGTACTTC CASTEQGQAGDEQYF
. TRBJ1-2 TRBV28 13 . TGTGCCAGCACCCGGGTCGGGGGCTATGGCTACACCTTC CASTRVGGYGYTF
. TRBJ1-5 TRBV18 15 . TGTGCCAGCTCACCGGTTGAACAGGGACGTCAGCCCCAGCATTTT CASSPVEQGRQPQHF
. TRBJ2-7 TRBV6-5 12 . TGTGCCAGCAGTTACGCGGCGGGCGAGCAGTACTTC CASSYAAGEQYF
. TRBJ2-3 TRBV27 16 TRBD1 TGTGCCAGCAGTGCCGGGACAGGGGTCGAGGGAGATACGCAGTATTTT CASSAGTGVEGDTQYF
. TRBJ2-7 TRBV6-2/TRBV6-3 14 TRBD1 TGTGCCAGCAGTGGACAGACAGGGAGATACGAGCAGTACTTC CASSGQTGRYEQYF
. TRBJ2-1 TRBV7-9 17 . TGTGCCAGCAGCTTGGCAGGTAGGGGCAGCTCCTACAATGAGCAGTTCTTC CASSLAGRGSSYNEQFF
. TRBJ1-5 TRBV9 15 . TGTGCCAGCAGCCTATCGACAGGAATCAATCAGCCCCAGCATTTT CASSLSTGINQPQHF
. TRBJ2-1 TRBV14 15 TRBD1 TGTGCCAGCAGCCAAACAGGGGGCATTGGGAATGAGCAGTTCTTC CASSQTGGIGNEQFF
. TRBJ2-4 TRBV7-6 16 TRBD1 TGTGCCAGCAGCAAAAACAGGGGAAGCCACCAAAACATTCAGTACTTC CASSKNRGSHQNIQYF
. TRBJ2-5 TRBV5-1 16 TRBD2 TGCGCCAGCAGCTTGGGTCCGGGAGGTACGGAAGAGACCCAGTACTTC CASSLGPGGTEETQYF
. TRBJ1-5 TRBV28 15 TRBD1 TGTGCCAGCAGAAAAGACAGGGGAAGCAATCAGCCCCAGCATTTT CASRKDRGSNQPQHF
. TRBJ1-1 TRBV14 15 . TGTGCCAGCAGCCAAGTGCGGGCGCGGGGGGCTGAAGCTTTCTTT CASSQVRARGAEAFF
. TRBJ1-1 TRBV5-4 16 . TGTGCCAGCAGCTTGGACCCACAGGGAGCCCGCCTTGAAGCTTTCTTT CASSLDPQGARLEAFF
. TRBJ2-3 TRBV7-3 15 TRBD2 TGTGCCAGCAGCTTACGGGCGGGAGGGTCGGATACGCAGTATTTT CASSLRAGGSDTQYF
. TRBJ2-5 TRBV6-5 15 TRBD1 TGTGCCAGCAATCACGACAGGGTGGATGGAGAGACCCAGTACTTC CASNHDRVDGETQYF
. TRBJ2-7 TRBV6-2/TRBV6-3 15 TRBD1 TGTGCCAGCAGTTACCCCCGGGACAGCTCCTACGAGCAGTACTTC CASSYPRDSSYEQYF
once TRBJ2-7 TRBV6-5 15 TRBD1 TGTGCCAGCAGTTACGTCCGGAGACAGGGATACGAGCAGTACTTC CASSYVRRQGYEQYF
. TRBJ2-1 TRBV7-2 15 . TGTGCCAGCAGCTTTTTTGCTAGAAACTACAATGAGCAGTTCTTC CASSFFARNYNEQFF
. TRBJ2-3 TRBV7-3 15 . TGTGCCAGCAGTCGCGGACAAATCGGCACAGATACGCAGTATTTT CASSRGQIGTDTQYF
. TRBJ2-7 TRBV28 12 . TGTGCCAGCACTTCGGCGGGCTACGAGCAGTACTTC CASTSAGYEQYF
. TRBJ2-7 TRBV3-1/TRBV3-2 17 TRBD2 TGTGCCAGCAGCCGAGGACTAGCGGGATTTGGATTTTACGAGCAGTACTTC CASSRGLAGFGFYEQYF
. TRBJ2-1 TRBV10-3 15 TRBD2 TGTGCCATCAGTAAAGGGACTAGCGGCGACAATGAGCAGTTCTTC CAISKGTSGDNEQFF
. TRBJ2-2 TRBV4-3 18 . TGCGCCAGCAGCCCCACCTGGGGGTCACTAGCCAACACCGGGGAGCTGTTTTTT CASSPTWGSLANTGELFF
. TRBJ1-4 TRBV9 14 . TGTGCCAGCAGCGCAGGTTCCGGTAATGAAAAACTGTTTTTT CASSAGSGNEKLFF
. TRBJ2-1 TRBV5-4 14 . TGTGCCAGCAGCTTGGACCCCAGGGCAAATGAGCAGTTCTTC CASSLDPRANEQFF
. TRBJ1-1 TRBV6-1 14 TRBD1 TGTGCCAGCAGTGAGCCGGGACAGGGGGCTGAAGCTTTCTTT CASSEPGQGAEAFF
once TRBJ1-3 TRBV12-3/TRBV12-4 13 . TGTGCCAGCAGTTCAGGGGCTGGAAACACCATATATTTT CASSSGAGNTIYF
. TRBJ2-7 TRBV6-2/TRBV6-3 17 TRBD2 TGTGCCAGCAGTCATATAATTAGCGGGGTAGCCGCCTACGAGCAGTACTTC CASSHIISGVAAYEQYF
. TRBJ2-2 TRBV6-5 15 TRBD2 TGTGCCAGCCGAGGCGGGACTAGCGTCACCGGGGAGCTGTTTTTT CASRGGTSVTGELFF
. TRBJ1-2 TRBV28 15 . TGTGCCAGCAGTGCAGGGGACCGGCCCAACTATGGCTACACCTTC CASSAGDRPNYGYTF
. TRBJ2-7 TRBV29-1 13 . TGCAGCGTTGAGTTTAGAGCATCCTTCGGGCAGTACTTC CSVEFRASFGQYF
once TRBJ2-3 TRBV11-2 15 . TGTGCCAGCAGCGATCATACAGGTTTCACAGATACGCAGTATTTT CASSDHTGFTDTQYF
. TRBJ2-3 TRBV7-9 17 . TGTGCCAGCAGCTTAGGAGGCCGGCTAGCTGGTACAGATACGCAGTATTTT CASSLGGRLAGTDTQYF
. TRBJ1-3 TRBV5-1 19 TRBD1 TGCGCCAGCAGCTTGGCTCCGTACGGACAGGCTGGCTCTGGAAACACCATATATTTT CASSLAPYGQAGSGNTIYF
. TRBJ2-3 TRBV14 16 TRBD2 TGTGCCAGCAGCCAAATCAGCGGGAGTAGATCAGATACGCAGTATTTT CASSQISGSRSDTQYF
. TRBJ1-2 TRBV6-1 20 . TGTGCCAGCAGTGAGCGGGGGGACTTAGGGCCCTACGCGACAAACTATGGCTACACCTTC CASSERGDLGPYATNYGYTF
. TRBJ2-2 TRBV3-1/TRBV3-2 13 . TGTGCCAGCACCACAATACCCACCGGGGAGCTGTTTTTT CASTTIPTGELFF
. TRBJ2-7 TRBV24-1 13 . TGTGCCACCAGTGATGAGGACATCTACGAGCAGTACTTC CATSDEDIYEQYF
. TRBJ2-7 TRBV18 13 . TGTGCCAGCTCCCTAGGACAGTCCTACGAGCAGTACTTC CASSLGQSYEQYF
. TRBJ2-6 TRBV4-2 18 . TGTGCCAGCAGCCAAGGCACAGGGCTCCCCTCTGGGGCCAACGTCCTGACTTTC CASSQGTGLPSGANVLTF